Listed here are 6 T cell receptor beta chains from one sample, sequenced in a study of Ad26.COV2.S vaccination and SARS-CoV-2 variants (dated by TCRdb to the early 2020s). Library preparation employed the immunoSEQ multiplex PCR assay. TCRdb stores this immuneACCESS table with in-frame sequences only. Part of the clones is absent; in the studies checked, under half of the shortfall reflects unresolved V genes, and no reason is known for the rest. For this sample the table gives around 300,000 clones, of which around 90% were detected only once. The ten largest clones add up to around 5.5% of the sample. Read against the paper, the sample's treatment or condition label means: around 19 received Ad26.COV2.S at low or high dose, single or two shots; 5 received placebo; per-sample allocation not given. Repertoires of vaccine and placebo recipients were sequenced from samples collected on day 63 after the first injection.

The sample consisted of peripheral blood, taken in a trial of Ad26.COV2.S vaccine versus placebo. All receptors come from a person between 18 and 65 years old who received the Ad26.COV2.S COVID-19 vaccine or a placebo.

The V call is TRBV6-2 or TRBV6-3, the J call TRBJ2-1; 13 nucleotides align to TRBD2. The V segment lost 5 bases and the J segment 3 bases; nucleotides outside the gene matches: 7. CDR1 and CDR2 (germline): MNHEY, SVGEGT. This CDR3 has 17 amino acids. The CDR3 coding sequence is TGTGCCAGCAGTCGCAGACTAGCGGGAGGACTCTACAATGAGCAGTTCTTC. It yields the protein CASSRRLAGGLYNEQFF.

The chain uses TRBV5-1 and TRBJ2-1; 12 bases agree with TRBD2. V lost 6 bases and J lost 5; bases outside the gene matches: 9. The germline gives CDR1 SGHRS, CDR2 YFSETQ. The CDR3 covers 16 residues. The CDR3 sequence: CASTESRTSGDNEQFF. DNA for the CDR3: TGCGCCAGCACCGAAAGTCGGACTAGCGGGGACAATGAGCAGTTCTTC.

V gene TRBV10-1 combines with J gene TRBJ1-1; 12 bases fit TRBD1. The CDR3 totals 19 residues. Germline V gives CDR1 WNHNN, CDR2 SYGVQD (reference sequence). The V and J ends lost 2 bases and 4 bases, in that order; junction bases with no gene match: 14. This CDR3 is CASSEKGSGTGGRGTEAFF. CDR3 sequence (DNA): TGCGCCAGCAGTGAGAAGGGCTCCGGGACAGGGGGCCGGGGCACTGAAGCTTTCTTT.

The gene calls are TRBV19 and TRBJ2-3; D unresolved. Trimming removed 3 bases at V and 5 bases at J, with 12 bases between. Germline CDR1 reads LNHDA; CDR2 reads SQIVND (reference sequence). This CDR3 comprises 14 residues. CDR3 DNA: TGTGCCAGTAGTATTTCGTCAGGTGGAGATACGCAGTATTTT. The encoded protein is CASSISSGGDTQYF.

The chain joins TRBV2 to TRBJ2-3; 11 bases map to TRBD2. The CDR3 runs to 17 residues. Germline-derived CDR1 and CDR2 are SNHLY and FYNNEI. J gave up 3 bases and V 8 bases, and 13 bases lay outside the gene matches. DNA for the CDR3: TGTGCCAGCCTGCTCCCCACTAGCGGGGGAGGTACAGATACGCAGTATTTT. This encodes CASLLPTSGGGTDTQYF.

This chain links TRBV19 with TRBJ1-2; perhaps TRBD1 as D (5 bases). CDR1 LNHDA and CDR2 SQIVND come from the germline V gene (reference sequence). The germline V and J ends were trimmed by 5 bases and 4 bases, with 17 bases remaining between them. The CDR3 is 15 residues long. The CDR3 DNA is TGTGCCAGTAGTTCGGGGGTCGGGGTTACCTATGGCTACACCTTC. Protein: CASSSGVGVTYGYTF.